This entry lists 16 T cell receptor beta chains sequenced from one sample in a study of blood T cells in healthy people across ages. A J-beta primer mix and a sample-barcoded 5' primer were used in a second PCR of about 7 to 12 cycles. TCRdb ran MiXCR on the 5' RACE reads and lists one entry per CDR3 protein. In the table there are 1,300,000 or so distinct CDR3 sequences, roughly 64% of which are singletons. Sequencing was carried out using blood. These TCRs come from a man between 18 and 35 years old in good health.

This chain joins TRBV28 and TRBJ1-2; a possible D gene is TRBD1 (6 bases). The CDR3 covers 12 residues. Germline lookup yields CDR1 MDHEN and CDR2 SYDVKM. The V gene lost 9 bases and the J gene lost 2 bases, with 10 bases spanning the gap. CDR3 sequence reads: CASRTANYGYTF. CDR3 sequence (DNA): TGTGCCAGTCGGACAGCAAACTATGGCTACACCTTC.

The J gene is TRBJ2-6, the V gene TRBV4-1, with 8 bases aligning to TRBD2. With 1 base clipped from V and 3 bases from J, the junction kept 8 bases outside the gene matches. The CDR3 length is 18 residues. Germline lookup yields CDR1 MGHRA and CDR2 YSYEKL. The CDR3 region has the DNA TGCGCCAGCAGCCAAGGGTTAGCGGGAACCGGTGGGGCCAACGTCCTGACTTTC. Protein product: CASSQGLAGTGGANVLTF.

The chain recombines TRBV2 with TRBJ2-1, with 7 nucleotides matching TRBD2. The length of the CDR3 is 17 residues. With V trimmed by 1 base and J by 7 bases, 13 bases remained unmatched. Looked up from germline, CDR1 is SNHLY and CDR2 is FYNNEI. As DNA, the CDR3 is TGTGCCAGCAGTGAAGATCTGGCGGGAGTCGTCAGGAATGAGCAGTTCTTC. The encoded protein is CASSEDLAGVVRNEQFF.

This clonotype was counted only a few times. The chain is built from TRBV27 and TRBJ2-7, with 11 positions matching TRBD2. Germline V gene sequence: CDR1 MNHEY, CDR2 SMNVEV (reference sequence). V trimming: 6 bases; J trimming: 3 bases; junction bases outside the gene matches: 7. The CDR3 has 15 amino acids. CDR3 DNA sequence: TGTGCCAGCAGAACTACCGGGACTAGCGGCTACGAGCAGTACTTC. Its translation is CASRTTGTSGYEQYF.

A single count supports this clonotype. This sequence joins TRBV5-5 and TRBJ2-5, with 9 nucleotides matching TRBD2. The J call may be wrong; the DNA end is better matched by TRBJ2-7. The CDR3 extends over 15 amino acids. Per the germline V gene, CDR1 is SGHKS and CDR2 is YYEKEE (reference sequence). This CDR3 reads CASYPLAGTTYEQYF. CDR3 DNA: TGTGCCAGTTATCCCCTAGCGGGGACGACCTACGAGCAGTACTTC.

The chain joins TRBV20-1 to TRBJ2-7, with D hard to call. Germline V gene sequence: CDR1 DFQATT, CDR2 SNEGSKA (reference sequence). The CDR3 is 13 amino acids. Between the trimmed V and J ends, which lost 4 bases and 0 bases, there was a span of 10 bases. This chain's CDR3 is CSANSMSSYEQYF. Here the CDR3 DNA reads TGCAGTGCTAATAGCATGAGCTCCTACGAGCAGTACTTC.

This clonotype was detected once. This chain joins TRBV7-9 and TRBJ2-7; 7 bases fit TRBD1. The V gene's germline CDR1 is SEHNR and CDR2 FQNEAQ (reference sequence). The CDR3 spans 13 residues. Trimming removed 4 bases from V and 6 bases from J; junction bases left unmatched: 6. CDR3: CASSSGQWAEQYF. CDR3 nucleotides: TGTGCCAGCAGCTCGGGACAGTGGGCCGAGCAGTACTTC.

This clonotype was detected only a few times. This chain connects TRBV4-3 to TRBJ2-2; TRBD1 is a possible D gene (6 bases). V dropped 0 bases and J dropped 7 bases, with 24 bases sitting between them. Germline-derived CDR1 and CDR2 are LGHNA and YSLEER. This CDR3 comprises 19 residues. The CDR3 DNA follows: TGCGCCAGCAGCCAAGATTACTGGTCGGGGACACCTCTGGGCGGGGAGCTGTTTTTT. It is translated as CASSQDYWSGTPLGGELFF.

The rearrangement uses TRBV4-1 and TRBJ2-7, with a possible D match to TRBD1 (6 bases). From germline, CDR1 is MGHRA and CDR2 YSYEKL. The CDR3 totals 13 residues. V was pared by 6 bases and J by 5 bases, with 14 bases between. The CDR3 sequence: CASRGASSNEQYF. The CDR3 coding sequence is TGCGCCAGCAGGGGGGCGAGTTCCAACGAGCAGTACTTC.

This clonotype was seen more than once but under ten times. This CDR3 is CATSSGRSSNEQFF. CDR3 nucleotides: TGTGCCACCAGCAGTGGGCGAAGCAGCAATGAGCAGTTCTTC. This chain uses TRBV15 with TRBJ2-1; D not resolved. The CDR3 covers 14 residues. V was pared by 3 bases and J by 6 bases, with 12 bases between. CDR1 and CDR2 from the germline V gene are LNHNV and YYDKDF (reference sequence). The full variable domain, in which reference TRBV15 and TRBJ2-1 provide the parts outside the CDR3, is DAMVIQNPRYQVTQFGKPVTLSCSQTLNHNVMYWYQQKSSQAPKLLFHYYDKDFNNEADTPDNFQSRRPNTSFCFLDIRSPGLGDTAMYLCATSSGRSSNEQFFGPGTRLTVL.

The chain carries TRBV5-5 and TRBJ1-2; unclear D gene. The germline V gene has CDR1 SGHKS and CDR2 YYEKEE (reference sequence). Trimming took off 5 bases at V and 6 bases at J, with 17 bases between the two ends. The CDR3 is 14 amino acids. The CDR3 reads CASRSGFQTDGYTF. The DNA of the CDR3 is TGTGCCAGCAGGTCCGGGTTTCAGACGGATGGCTACACCTTC. The complete variable domain, with remaining parts taken from reference TRBV5-5 and TRBJ1-2, reads DAGVTQSPTHLIKTRGQQVTLRCSPISGHKSVSWYQQVLGQGPQFIFQYYEKEERGRGNFPDRFSARQFPNYSSELNVNALLLGDSALYLCASRSGFQTDGYTFGSGTRLTVV.

The CDR3 region has the DNA TGCAGCGTTGAAGATCCCACCGGACAGGGACGACAAGCTTTCTTT. This encodes CSVEDPTGQGRQAFF. The chain uses TRBV29-1 and TRBJ1-1; 8 nucleotides align to TRBD1. Trimming removed 0 bases from V and 9 bases from J; junction bases left unmatched: 12. This CDR3 comprises 15 residues. Per the germline V gene, CDR1 is SQVTM and CDR2 is ANQGSEA.

This chain joins TRBV3-1 and TRBJ2-5; possible D gene TRBD1, 6 bases. There are 12 residues in the CDR3. CDR1 LGHDT and CDR2 YNNKEL come from the germline V gene (reference sequence). The ends were cut back, 7 bases at V and 5 bases at J, with 11 bases in the middle. The CDR3 loop is CASTSRGETQYF. The CDR3 DNA reads TGTGCCAGCACCTCAAGGGGGGAGACCCAGTACTTC.

V is TRBV7-9 and J is TRBJ2-7, with no clear D. Trimming took 4 bases from V and 3 from J, leaving 19 bases between them. Germline values: CDR1 SEHNR, CDR2 FQNEAQ (reference sequence). There are 16 residues in the CDR3. The CDR3 DNA sequence: TGTGCCAGCAGCTCGCCGGGCCCCCCGTCGGGCTACGAGCAGTACTTC. The encoded protein is CASSSPGPPSGYEQYF.

The rearrangement uses TRBV12-3 or TRBV12-4 and TRBJ1-1; D is perhaps TRBD1 (5 bases). Trimming stripped 0 bases from V and 2 bases from J, with 19 bases between. The CDR3 spans 18 residues. The CDR3: CASSLALGRALYNTEAFF. CDR3 in DNA: TGTGCCAGCAGTTTAGCGTTGGGCAGGGCGCTTTATAACACTGAAGCTTTCTTT.

This clonotype has only a few counts. The chain links TRBV11-1 to TRBJ2-4; TRBD2 might be the D (6 bases). The CDR3 is 18 amino acids. V was pared by 1 base and J by 0 bases, with 16 bases between. Germline CDR1 reads SGHAT; CDR2 reads FQDESV (reference sequence). Here the CDR3 DNA reads TGTGCCAGCAGCTTAGGTGTGCGGGGATTACTAGCCAAAAACATTCAGTACTTC. Translated: CASSLGVRGLLAKNIQYF.